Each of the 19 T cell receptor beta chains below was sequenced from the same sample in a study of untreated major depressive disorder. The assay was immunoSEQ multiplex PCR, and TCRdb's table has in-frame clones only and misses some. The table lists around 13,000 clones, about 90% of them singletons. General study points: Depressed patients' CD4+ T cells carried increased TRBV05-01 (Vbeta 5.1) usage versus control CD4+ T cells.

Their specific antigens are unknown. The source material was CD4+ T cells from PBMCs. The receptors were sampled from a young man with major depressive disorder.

The CDR3 DNA follows: TGTGCCAGCAGCTTGTCGGAGACCCAGTACTTC. Its protein is CASSLSETQYF. The rearrangement uses TRBV5-6 and TRBJ2-5; D gene ambiguous. The germline V and J ends were trimmed by 1 base and 5 bases, with 3 bases remaining between them. CDR3 size: 11 residues. The V gene's germline CDR1 is SGHDT and CDR2 YYEEEE.

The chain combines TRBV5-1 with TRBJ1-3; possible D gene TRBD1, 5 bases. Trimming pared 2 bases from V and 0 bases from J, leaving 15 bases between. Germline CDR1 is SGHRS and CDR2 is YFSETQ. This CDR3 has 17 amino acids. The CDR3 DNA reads TGCGCCAGCAGCTTTACCGGGACGGAGAGCTCTGGAAACACCATATATTTT. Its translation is CASSFTGTESSGNTIYF.

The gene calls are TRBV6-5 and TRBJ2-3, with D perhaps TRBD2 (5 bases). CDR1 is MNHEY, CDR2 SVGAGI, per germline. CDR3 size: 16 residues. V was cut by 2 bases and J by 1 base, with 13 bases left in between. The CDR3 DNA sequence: TGTGCCAGCAGTTACCTGACGGGGAAAGGCACAGATACGCAGTATTTT. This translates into CASSYLTGKGTDTQYF.

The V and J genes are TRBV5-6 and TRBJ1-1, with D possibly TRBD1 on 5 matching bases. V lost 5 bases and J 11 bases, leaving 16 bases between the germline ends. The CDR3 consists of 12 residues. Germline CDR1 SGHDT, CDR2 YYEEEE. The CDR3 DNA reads TGTGCCAGCAGTTTTGGGGCTACGGGTGCTTTCTTT. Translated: CASSFGATGAFF.

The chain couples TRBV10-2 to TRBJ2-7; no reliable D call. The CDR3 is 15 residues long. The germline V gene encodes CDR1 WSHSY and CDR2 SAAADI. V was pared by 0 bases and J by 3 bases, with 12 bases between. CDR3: CASSESGRAVYEQYF. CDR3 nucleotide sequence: TGCGCCAGCAGTGAGTCGGGTAGGGCGGTCTACGAGCAGTACTTC.

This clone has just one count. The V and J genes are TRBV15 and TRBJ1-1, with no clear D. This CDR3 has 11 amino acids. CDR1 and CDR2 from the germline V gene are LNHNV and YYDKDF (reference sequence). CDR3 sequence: CAYRRVLEAFF. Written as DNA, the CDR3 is TGTGCGTACCGACGGGTTCTGGAAGCTTTCTTT.

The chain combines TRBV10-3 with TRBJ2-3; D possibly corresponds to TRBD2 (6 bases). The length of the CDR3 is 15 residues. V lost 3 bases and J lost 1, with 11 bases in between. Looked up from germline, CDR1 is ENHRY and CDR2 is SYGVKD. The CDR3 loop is CAISDPVAGTDTQYF. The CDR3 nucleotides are TGTGCCATCAGTGACCCGGTAGCGGGCACAGATACGCAGTATTTT.

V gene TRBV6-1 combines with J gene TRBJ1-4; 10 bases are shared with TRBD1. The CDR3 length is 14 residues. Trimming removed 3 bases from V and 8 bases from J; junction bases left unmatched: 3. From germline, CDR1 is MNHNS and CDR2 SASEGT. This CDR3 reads CASSEGQGIEKLFF. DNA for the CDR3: TGTGCCAGCAGTGAGGGACAGGGGATCGAAAAACTGTTTTTT.

Here the CDR3 DNA reads TGTGCCAGCAACCAACCCGGGACAGGATTCACTGAAGCTTTCTTT. Translating gives CASNQPGTGFTEAFF. V is TRBV6-5 and J is TRBJ1-1, with TRBD1 matching over 8 bases. Germline loops: CDR1 MNHEY, CDR2 SVGAGI. The junction had 11 bases not matched to a gene; V was cut back by 7 bases and J by 4 bases. The CDR3 covers 15 residues.

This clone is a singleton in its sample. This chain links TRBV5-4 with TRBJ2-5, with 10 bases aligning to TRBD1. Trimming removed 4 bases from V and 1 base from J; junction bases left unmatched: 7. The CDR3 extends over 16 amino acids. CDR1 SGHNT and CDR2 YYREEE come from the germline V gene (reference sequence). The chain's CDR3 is CASSRGTGDPQETQYF. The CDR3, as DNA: TGTGCCAGCAGCAGAGGGACAGGGGACCCCCAAGAGACCCAGTACTTC.

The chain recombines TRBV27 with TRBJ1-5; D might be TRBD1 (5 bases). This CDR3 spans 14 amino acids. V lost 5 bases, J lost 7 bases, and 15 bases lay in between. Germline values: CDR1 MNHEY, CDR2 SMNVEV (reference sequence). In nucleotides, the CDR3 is TGTGCCAGCAGTCTTATCGCTGGGGGACAGCCCCAGCATTTT. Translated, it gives CASSLIAGGQPQHF.

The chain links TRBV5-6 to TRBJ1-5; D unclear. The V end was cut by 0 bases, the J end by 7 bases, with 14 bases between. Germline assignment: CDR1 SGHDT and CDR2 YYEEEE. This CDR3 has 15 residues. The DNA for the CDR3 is TGTGCCAGCAGCTTGGGAGGTGGGAGAGGACAGCCCCAGCATTTT. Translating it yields CASSLGGGRGQPQHF.

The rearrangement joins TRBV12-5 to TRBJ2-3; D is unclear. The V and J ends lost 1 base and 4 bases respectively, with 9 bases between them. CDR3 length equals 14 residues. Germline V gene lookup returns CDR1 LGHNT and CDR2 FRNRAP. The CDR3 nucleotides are TGTGCTAGTGGTTTGGACAGTCCGGCAGATACGCAGTATTTT. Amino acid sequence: CASGLDSPADTQYF.

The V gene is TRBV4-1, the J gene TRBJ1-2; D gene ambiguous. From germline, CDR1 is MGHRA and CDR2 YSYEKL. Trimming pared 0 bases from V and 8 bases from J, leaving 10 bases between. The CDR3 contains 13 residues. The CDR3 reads CASSQDDSRGYTF. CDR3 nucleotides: TGCGCCAGCAGCCAAGACGACTCCCGAGGCTACACCTTC.

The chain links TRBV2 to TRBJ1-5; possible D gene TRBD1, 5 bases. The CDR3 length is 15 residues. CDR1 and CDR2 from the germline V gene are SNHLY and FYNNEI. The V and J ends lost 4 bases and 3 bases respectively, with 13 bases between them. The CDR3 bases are TGTGCCAGCAGTGTACGGTCAGGGATCAATCAGCCCCAGCATTTT. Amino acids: CASSVRSGINQPQHF.

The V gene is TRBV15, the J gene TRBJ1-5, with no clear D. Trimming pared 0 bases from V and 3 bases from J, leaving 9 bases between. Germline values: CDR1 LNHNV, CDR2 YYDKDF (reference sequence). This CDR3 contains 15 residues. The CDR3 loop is CATSRDYKNNQPQHF. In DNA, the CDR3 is TGTGCCACCAGCAGAGATTACAAGAACAATCAGCCCCAGCATTTT.

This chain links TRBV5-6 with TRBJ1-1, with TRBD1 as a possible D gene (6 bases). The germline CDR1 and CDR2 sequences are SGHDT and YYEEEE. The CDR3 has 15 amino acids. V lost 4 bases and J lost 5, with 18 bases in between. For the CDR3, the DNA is TGTGCCAGCAGCACCAACGGCGGGGGGCGGACTGAAGCTTTCTTT. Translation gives CASSTNGGGRTEAFF.

The CDR3 loop is CASSVVDSLNTGELFF. The CDR3 DNA follows: TGTGCCAGCAGTGTAGTGGACAGTTTGAACACCGGGGAGCTGTTTTTT. The V call is TRBV6-1, the J call TRBJ2-2; tentatively, D is TRBD1 (6 bases). Germline V CDR1 and CDR2: MNHNS, SASEGT. Trimming shortened V by 4 bases and J by 1 base, and 13 bases separated the two germline ends. The CDR3 has 16 residues.

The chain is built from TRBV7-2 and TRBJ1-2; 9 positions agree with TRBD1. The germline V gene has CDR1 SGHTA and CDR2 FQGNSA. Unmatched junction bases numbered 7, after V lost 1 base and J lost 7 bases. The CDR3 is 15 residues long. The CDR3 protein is CASSLGWGQGGGYTF. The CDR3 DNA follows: TGTGCCAGCAGCTTAGGGTGGGGACAGGGAGGTGGCTACACCTTC.